What follows are 25 T cell receptor beta chains derived from one specimen sequenced in a study of blood T cell repertoires in COVID-19. The protocol was immunoSEQ multiplex PCR, while the TCRdb copy is restricted to in-frame clones and leaves out a portion. The table lists tens of thousands of clones, about 80% of them singletons. The sequenced material came from peripheral blood. These receptor sequences come from a man aged 70-80 years with acute or convalescent COVID-19.

The chain carries TRBV29-1 and TRBJ2-7; a weak D match, TRBD1 (6 bases). Germline V lookup: CDR1 SQVTM, CDR2 ANQGSEA. Trimming pared 5 bases from V and 3 bases from J, leaving 26 bases between. The CDR3 loop spans 17 amino acids. The CDR3 loop reads CSVIGVGSTGILYEQYF. In DNA form, the CDR3 reads TGCAGCGTTATAGGTGTGGGGTCGACAGGCATACTCTACGAGCAGTACTTC.

The chain joins TRBV19 to TRBJ1-1; TRBD1 agrees at 11 bases. V lost 3 bases, J lost 0 bases, and 3 bases stayed unmatched. This CDR3 is 16 amino acids long. Germline V lookup: CDR1 LNHDA, CDR2 SQIVND (reference sequence). The CDR3 bases are TGTGCCAGTAGTATTGGGACAGGGGGTTTGAACACTGAAGCTTTCTTT. Protein sequence: CASSIGTGGLNTEAFF.

V and J are TRBV7-9 and TRBJ2-2, with 10 nucleotides matching TRBD1. The CDR3 consists of 16 residues. V trimming: 5 bases; J trimming: 2 bases; junction bases outside the gene matches: 5. Germline-derived CDR1 and CDR2 are SEHNR and FQNEAQ (reference sequence). CDR3 nucleotide sequence: TGTGCCAGCAGCCACGGACAGGGGGTAAACACCGGGGAGCTGTTTTTT. Translating gives CASSHGQGVNTGELFF.

The chain uses TRBV28 and TRBJ1-4; no firm D call. The CDR3 is made up of 10 amino acids. Germline assignment: CDR1 MDHEN and CDR2 SYDVKM. V shed 7 bases and J shed 7 bases, with 4 bases lying between them. CDR3 loop: CASKLEKLFF. The DNA for the CDR3 is TGTGCCAGCAAACTTGAAAAACTGTTTTTT.

This sequence joins TRBV29-1 and TRBJ1-5, with D tentatively TRBD1 (6 bases). Germline assignment: CDR1 SQVTM and CDR2 ANQGSEA. Trimming took off 4 bases at V and 6 bases at J, with 16 bases between the two ends. There are 14 residues in the CDR3. As DNA, the CDR3 is TGCAGCGTTGTAATATCAGGGGATGGTCAGCCCCAGCATTTT. Its protein is CSVVISGDGQPQHF.

The J gene is TRBJ2-1, the V gene TRBV5-6; 7 positions match TRBD2. The CDR3 extends over 14 amino acids. V shed 3 bases, J shed 8 bases, and the junction held 8 bases outside the gene matches. The germline V gene has CDR1 SGHDT and CDR2 YYEEEE. CDR3 sequence: CASSSPSGIDEQFF. In DNA form, the CDR3 reads TGTGCCAGCAGCTCCCCAAGCGGGATCGATGAGCAGTTCTTC.

This chain joins TRBV5-1 and TRBJ2-1; 10 bases map to TRBD2. The CDR3 sequence is 19 residues long. Germline V gene sequence: CDR1 SGHRS, CDR2 YFSETQ. The V and J ends lost 4 bases and 1 base, in that order; junction bases with no gene match: 14. The CDR3 DNA is TGCGCCAGCAGCCCGGGACTAGCGCCACCGACGGGGTCCTACAATGAGCAGTTCTTC. Protein: CASSPGLAPPTGSYNEQFF.

The sample holds a few counts of this clone. The V gene is TRBV5-1, the J gene TRBJ1-3; D is unresolved. Trimming pared 1 base from V and 3 bases from J, leaving 14 bases between. This CDR3 region has 16 residues. Looked up from germline, CDR1 is SGHRS and CDR2 is YFSETQ. The DNA for the CDR3 is TGCGCCAGCAGCTTGTTGAGCAGCGGGGTTGGAAACACCATATATTTT. Translated, it gives CASSLLSSGVGNTIYF.

The chain carries TRBV11-2 and TRBJ2-1; D is undetermined. The CDR3 length is 17 residues. The germline V gene has CDR1 SGHAT and CDR2 FQNNGV. The ends were cut back, 4 bases at V and 0 bases at J, with 16 bases in the middle. Here the CDR3 reads CASSYAVTPSSYNEQFF. The DNA for the CDR3 is TGTGCCAGCAGCTATGCCGTCACTCCAAGCTCCTACAATGAGCAGTTCTTC.

The chain employs TRBV2 and TRBJ2-7, with 7 positions matching TRBD2. With 8 bases clipped from V and 7 bases from J, the junction kept 14 bases outside the gene matches. Germline CDR1 SNHLY, CDR2 FYNNEI. The CDR3 consists of 14 residues. CDR3 sequence (DNA): TGTGCCAGCGGGGGGGAGGTATCATCGGGAGAGCAGTACTTC. It codes for CASGGEVSSGEQYF. The entire variable domain, with the rest obtained from reference TRBV2 and TRBJ2-7, is as follows: EPEVTQTPSHQVTQMGQEVILRCVPISNHLYFYWYRQILGQKVEFLVSFYNNEISEKSEIFDDQFSVERPDGSNFTLKIRSTKLEDSAMYFCASGGEVSSGEQYFGPGTRLTVT.

This clone has only a few counts. V gene TRBV7-9 combines with J gene TRBJ2-2; D ambiguous. The CDR3 extends over 13 amino acids. Trimming took off 0 bases at V and 6 bases at J, with 5 bases between the two ends. Looked up from germline, CDR1 is SEHNR and CDR2 is FQNEAQ (reference sequence). CDR3 coding DNA: TGTGCCAGCAGCTTAGCCAGCGCCGGGGAGCTGTTTTTT. This sequence encodes CASSLASAGELFF.

This clone was seen a single time. The V and J genes are TRBV2 and TRBJ2-7; 8 bases line up with TRBD2. The CDR3 loop spans 13 amino acids. Germline CDR1 and CDR2: SNHLY and FYNNEI. The J segment lost 0 bases and the V segment lost 7 bases, leaving 2 bases of the junction unmatched. CDR3 in DNA: TGTGCCAGCACGGGGGGGATCTCCTACGAGCAGTACTTC. This encodes CASTGGISYEQYF. Variable domain in full (rest from reference TRBV2 and TRBJ2-7): EPEVTQTPSHQVTQMGQEVILRCVPISNHLYFYWYRQILGQKVEFLVSFYNNEISEKSEIFDDQFSVERPDGSNFTLKIRSTKLEDSAMYFCASTGGISYEQYFGPGTRLTVT.

The chain recombines TRBV28 with TRBJ1-1, with TRBD1 identical over 8 bases. Germline V lookup: CDR1 MDHEN, CDR2 SYDVKM. J gave up 1 base and V 5 bases, and 6 bases lay outside the gene matches. The CDR3 spans 15 residues. The CDR3 DNA follows: TGTGCCAGCAGTCCGCCGGGACAGGCGAACACTGAAGCTTTCTTT. Protein sequence: CASSPPGQANTEAFF. The variable domain in full, completed from reference TRBV28 and TRBJ1-1, reads DVKVTQSSRYLVKRTGEKVFLECVQDMDHENMFWYRQDPGLGLRLIYFSYDVKMKEKGDIPEGYSVSREKKERFSLILESASTNQTSMYLCASSPPGQANTEAFFGQGTRLTVV.

The J gene is TRBJ2-1, the V gene TRBV3-1 (or the pseudogene TRBV3-2); 7 bases agree with TRBD1. Germline CDR1 and CDR2: LGHDT and YNNKEL (reference sequence). This CDR3 spans 13 amino acids. V lost 8 bases and J lost 6; bases outside the gene matches: 7. Written as DNA, the CDR3 is TGTGCCAGCCTGGGACAGTGGGGCAATGAGCAGTTCTTC. Translated, it gives CASLGQWGNEQFF.

The chain recombines TRBV4-3 with TRBJ2-7; D is perhaps TRBD2 (5 bases). Per germline, CDR1 LGHNA and CDR2 YSLEER. The length of the CDR3 is 15 residues. Trimming stripped 1 base from V and 2 bases from J, with 12 bases between. The chain's CDR3 is CASSQGSGVTYEQYF. For the CDR3, the DNA is TGCGCCAGCAGCCAAGGGAGCGGTGTTACCTACGAGCAGTACTTC.

The rearrangement joins TRBV27 to TRBJ1-6; D call uncertain. Trimming cost V 3 bases and J 10 bases, with 13 bases left between them. This CDR3 comprises 14 residues. Germline lookup yields CDR1 MNHEY and CDR2 SMNVEV (reference sequence). This CDR3 is CASSLGPVRSPLHF. The CDR3 DNA sequence: TGTGCCAGCAGTTTGGGCCCCGTCCGGTCACCCCTCCACTTT.

V usage is TRBV7-3 and J usage is TRBJ2-5; 10 positions match TRBD2. The CDR3 sequence is 16 residues long. CDR1 SGHTA and CDR2 FQGTGA come from the germline V gene. Germline trimming cut 5 bases from V and 5 bases from J; bases unmatched to any gene: 11. The CDR3 loop reads CASSPSSGSGGETQYF. CDR3 nucleotides: TGTGCCAGCAGCCCCTCTAGCGGGAGTGGGGGCGAGACCCAGTACTTC.

This chain uses TRBV2 with TRBJ2-7, with 9 bases that match TRBD1. CDR3 length equals 13 residues. Per the germline V gene, CDR1 is SNHLY and CDR2 is FYNNEI. The ends lost 2 bases at V and 6 bases at J; junction bases unmatched: 2. CDR3 coding DNA: TGTGCCAGCAGTGAAACGACAGGGGGCGAGCAGTACTTC. It codes for CASSETTGGEQYF.

V and J are TRBV4-2 and TRBJ2-3; TRBD2 matches 11 bases. Trimming took 3 bases from V and 2 from J; bases not matched to a gene: 7. Germline V gene sequence: CDR1 LGHNA, CDR2 YNFKEQ. The CDR3 extends over 17 amino acids. For the CDR3, the DNA is TGTGCCAGCAGCCAGACCGGGACTAGCGGCGCCACAGATACGCAGTATTTT. Residues: CASSQTGTSGATDTQYF.

V usage is TRBV18 and J usage is TRBJ1-1; 8 bases fit TRBD1. Trimming at V came to 2 bases and at J to 3 bases, leaving 2 bases not matched to a gene. CDR3 length equals 14 residues. Per germline, CDR1 KGHSH and CDR2 LQKENI. The CDR3 DNA sequence: TGTGCCAGCTCACCAACAGGGGGTGACACTGAAGCTTTCTTT. It encodes CASSPTGGDTEAFF.

This chain uses TRBV19 with TRBJ2-5; 7 nucleotides line up with TRBD1. Germline V gives CDR1 LNHDA, CDR2 SQIVND (reference sequence). J was trimmed by 2 bases and V by 1 base; bases with no gene match: 7. This CDR3 region has 16 residues. DNA of the CDR3: TGTGCCAGTAGTATAGGTGTGGCAGGGGGACAAGAGACCCAGTACTTC. This encodes CASSIGVAGGQETQYF. Based on the CDR3 plus reference TRBV19 and TRBJ2-5, the full variable domain is DGGITQSPKYLFRKEGQNVTLSCEQNLNHDAMYWYRQDPGQGLRLIYYSQIVNDFQKGDIAEGYSVSREKKESFPLTVTSAQKNPTAFYLCASSIGVAGGQETQYFGPGTRLLVL.

V usage is TRBV6-5 and J usage is TRBJ1-1; TRBD1 aligns across 8 bases. Germline CDR1 reads MNHEY; CDR2 reads SVGAGI. The ends lost 10 bases at V and 6 bases at J; junction bases unmatched: 10. The CDR3 consists of 13 residues. CDR3 protein: CATKTQQGAEAFF. CDR3 DNA: TGTGCCACCAAAACTCAACAGGGGGCTGAAGCTTTCTTT.

The chain uses TRBV7-8 and TRBJ1-2; D is possibly TRBD1 (6 bases). Germline V gene lookup returns CDR1 SGHVS and CDR2 FQNEAQ. V gave up 1 base and J gave up 6 bases, with 9 bases separating them. The CDR3 length is 13 residues. CDR3 sequence: CASSLVQGNGYTF. In nucleotides, the CDR3 is TGTGCCAGCAGCTTAGTGCAGGGGAATGGCTACACCTTC. Full variable domain (rest looked up from reference TRBV7-8 and TRBJ1-2): GAGVSQSPRYKVAKRGQDVALRCDPISGHVSLFWYQQALGQGPEFLTYFQNEAQLDKSGLPSDRFFAERPEGSVSTLKIQRTQQEDSAVYLCASSLVQGNGYTFGSGTRLTVV.

The chain has TRBV18 and TRBJ1-1; D gene ambiguous. This CDR3 is 14 amino acids long. Germline V CDR1 and CDR2: KGHSH, LQKENI. The V end lost 1 base, the J end lost 3 bases, and 9 bases lay between the germline ends. In DNA, the CDR3 is TGTGCCAGCTCACCACTTCTCGGGGACACTGAAGCTTTCTTT. It translates to CASSPLLGDTEAFF.

V usage is TRBV6-5 and J usage is TRBJ1-1, with D possibly being TRBD1 (5 bases). The CDR3 sequence is 12 residues long. In germline, CDR1 is MNHEY, CDR2 SVGAGI. The ends were cut back, 4 bases at V and 10 bases at J, with 13 bases in the middle. CDR3 coding DNA: TGTGCCAGCAGTTCCCAGGGTCGTTCAGCTTTCTTT. The encoded protein is CASSSQGRSAFF.